This T cell receptor (beta chain) was sequenced in a study of patients and donors after allogeneic stem cell transplantation. V shed 2 bases and J shed 1 base, with 16 bases lying between them. CDR1 SGHRS and CDR2 YFSETQ come from the germline V gene. The CDR3 is 16 amino acids. TCRdb reanalysed the RT-PCR reads using MiXCR and keeps one entry per CDR3 protein. The sample shows a few hundred thousand distinct CDR3 sequences, around 40% of them seen only once. This chain uses TRBV5-1 with TRBJ2-7, with a weak D call TRBD1 (6 bases). The clonotype originates from a human donor who was either an allogeneic HSCT recipient or a stem cell or donor lymphocyte infusion donor (not recorded which). It is not recorded whose cells these are; they may come from a transplant donor. The sample was blood, either unsorted or a sorted T cell fraction (not recorded which). The CDR3 DNA is TGCGCCAGCAGCTTAGATCAAGGACAGAGTTCCTACGAGCAGTACTTC. Encoded protein: CASSLDQGQSSYEQYF.